This T cell receptor (beta chain) was captured by sequencing in a study of shared clonotypes between healthy human individuals. Original methodology: ImmunoSEQ only sent back junction sequences with no quality scores, so filtering was done differently. TCRdb's table, derived via immunoSEQ multiplex PCR, lists solely in-frame clones and lacks some. The V and J calls and clone size were taken over from that table, and D and trimming were inferred from the DNA. The sample contains under 650,000 clones, about 96% of which appear only once. The CDR3 sequence is 11 residues long. CDR1 and CDR2 (germline): MDHEN, SYDVKM. V was shortened by 6 bases and J by 4 bases, with 6 bases between the two germline ends. In the CD4+ fraction, cells were divided into CD45RA+ naive and CD45RA-negative memory subsets.

This sequence was found in a woman under 40 in good health. The chain uses TRBV28 and TRBJ1-1; no firm D call. Material: naive CD4+ T cells sorted from blood. The subset: CD45RA+ positively selected. This chain's CDR3 is CASSPRTEAFF. The CDR3 DNA reads TGTGCCAGCAGCCCCCGCACTGAAGCTTTCTTT.